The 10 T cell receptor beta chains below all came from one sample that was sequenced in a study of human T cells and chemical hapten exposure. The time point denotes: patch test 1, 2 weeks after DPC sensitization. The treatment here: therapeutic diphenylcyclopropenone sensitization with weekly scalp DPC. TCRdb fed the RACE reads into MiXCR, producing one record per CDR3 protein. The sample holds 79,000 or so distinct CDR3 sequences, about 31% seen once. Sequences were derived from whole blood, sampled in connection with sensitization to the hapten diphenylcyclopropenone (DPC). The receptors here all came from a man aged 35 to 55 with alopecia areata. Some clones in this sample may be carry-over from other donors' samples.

CDR3 bases: TGCGCCAGCAGCCAAGATTACCCGGGAGGGAGCTCCTACGAGCAGTACTTC. Amino acids: CASSQDYPGGSSYEQYF. The chain recombines TRBV4-3 with TRBJ2-7; 8 bases fit TRBD2. Germline CDR1 is LGHNA and CDR2 is YSLEER. The trim removed 0 bases at V and 0 bases at J, leaving 7 bases unmatched. This CDR3 spans 17 amino acids.

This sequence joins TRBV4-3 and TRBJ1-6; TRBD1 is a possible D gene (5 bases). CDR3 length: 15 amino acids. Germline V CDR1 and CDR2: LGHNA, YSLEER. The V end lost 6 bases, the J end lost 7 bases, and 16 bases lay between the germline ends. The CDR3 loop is CASRGGVGGNSPLHF. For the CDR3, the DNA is TGCGCCAGCAGGGGGGGAGTAGGCGGGAATTCACCCCTCCACTTT.

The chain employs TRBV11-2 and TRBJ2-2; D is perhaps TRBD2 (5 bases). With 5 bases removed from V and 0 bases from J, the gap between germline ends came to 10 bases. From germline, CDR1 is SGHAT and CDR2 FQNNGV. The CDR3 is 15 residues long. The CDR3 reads CASSLARANTGELFF. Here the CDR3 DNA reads TGTGCCAGCAGCCTCGCGCGGGCGAACACCGGGGAGCTGTTTTTT.

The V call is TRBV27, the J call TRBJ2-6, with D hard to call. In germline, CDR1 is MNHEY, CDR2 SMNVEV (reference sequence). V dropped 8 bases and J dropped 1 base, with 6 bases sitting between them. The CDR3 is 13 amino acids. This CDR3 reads CASGVSGANVLTF. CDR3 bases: TGTGCCAGCGGGGTGTCTGGGGCCAACGTCCTGACTTTC.

Here the CDR3 reads CASSSFHFRGQGLTDTQYF. The DNA of the CDR3 is TGTGCCAGCAGCTCCTTTCACTTCCGGGGACAGGGGTTGACAGATACGCAGTATTTT. This chain uses TRBV7-9 with TRBJ2-3; 10 nucleotides agree with TRBD1. V lost 4 bases and J lost 3; bases outside the gene matches: 16. The CDR3 covers 19 residues. CDR1 is SEHNR and CDR2 is FQNEAQ in the germline V gene (reference sequence).

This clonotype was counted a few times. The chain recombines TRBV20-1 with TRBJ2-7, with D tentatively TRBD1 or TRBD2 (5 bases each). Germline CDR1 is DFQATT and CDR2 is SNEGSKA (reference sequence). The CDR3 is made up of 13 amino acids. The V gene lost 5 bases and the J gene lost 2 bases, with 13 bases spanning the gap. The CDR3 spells CSARDRLTYEQYF. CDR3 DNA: TGCAGTGCTCGGGACCGGTTGACCTACGAGCAGTACTTC.

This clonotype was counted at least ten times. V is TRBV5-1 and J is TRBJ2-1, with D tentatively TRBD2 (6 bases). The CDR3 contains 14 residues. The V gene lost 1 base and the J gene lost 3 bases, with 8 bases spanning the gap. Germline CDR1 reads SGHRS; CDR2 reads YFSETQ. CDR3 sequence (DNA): TGCGCCAGCAGCTTGACTAGCAGCTACAATGAGCAGTTCTTC. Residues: CASSLTSSYNEQFF.

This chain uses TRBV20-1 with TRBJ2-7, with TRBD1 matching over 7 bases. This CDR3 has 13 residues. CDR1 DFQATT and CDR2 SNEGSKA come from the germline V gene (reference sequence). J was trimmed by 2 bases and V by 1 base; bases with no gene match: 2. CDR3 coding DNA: TGCAGTGCTAGAGCTGGGACAGCCTACGAGCAGTACTTC. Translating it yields CSARAGTAYEQYF.

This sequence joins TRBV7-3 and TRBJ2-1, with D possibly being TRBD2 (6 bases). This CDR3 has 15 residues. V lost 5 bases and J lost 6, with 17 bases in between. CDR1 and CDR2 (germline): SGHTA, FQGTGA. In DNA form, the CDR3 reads TGTGCCAGCAGCCCCATTGCGGGAACTTCCAATGAGCAGTTCTTC. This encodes CASSPIAGTSNEQFF.

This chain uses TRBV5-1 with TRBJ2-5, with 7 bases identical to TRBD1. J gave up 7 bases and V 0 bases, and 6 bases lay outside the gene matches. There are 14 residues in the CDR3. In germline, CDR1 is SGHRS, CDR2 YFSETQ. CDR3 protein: CASSLGTGTMTQYF. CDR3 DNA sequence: TGCGCCAGCAGCTTGGGGACAGGTACCATGACCCAGTACTTC.